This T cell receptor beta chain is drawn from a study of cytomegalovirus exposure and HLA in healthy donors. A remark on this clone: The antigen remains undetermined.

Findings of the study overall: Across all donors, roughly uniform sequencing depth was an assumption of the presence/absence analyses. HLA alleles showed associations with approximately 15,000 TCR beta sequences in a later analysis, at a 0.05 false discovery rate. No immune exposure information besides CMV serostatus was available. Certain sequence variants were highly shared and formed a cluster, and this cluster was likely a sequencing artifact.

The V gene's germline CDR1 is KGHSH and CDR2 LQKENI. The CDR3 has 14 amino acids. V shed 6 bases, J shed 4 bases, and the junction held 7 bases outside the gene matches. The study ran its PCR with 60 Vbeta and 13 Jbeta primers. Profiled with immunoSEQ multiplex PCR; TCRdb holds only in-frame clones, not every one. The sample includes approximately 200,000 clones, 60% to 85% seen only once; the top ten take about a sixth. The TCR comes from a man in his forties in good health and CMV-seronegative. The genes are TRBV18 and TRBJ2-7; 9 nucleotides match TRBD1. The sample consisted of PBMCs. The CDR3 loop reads CASSGTGIRYEQYF. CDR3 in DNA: TGTGCCAGCTCCGGGACAGGGATAAGGTACGAGCAGTACTTC.